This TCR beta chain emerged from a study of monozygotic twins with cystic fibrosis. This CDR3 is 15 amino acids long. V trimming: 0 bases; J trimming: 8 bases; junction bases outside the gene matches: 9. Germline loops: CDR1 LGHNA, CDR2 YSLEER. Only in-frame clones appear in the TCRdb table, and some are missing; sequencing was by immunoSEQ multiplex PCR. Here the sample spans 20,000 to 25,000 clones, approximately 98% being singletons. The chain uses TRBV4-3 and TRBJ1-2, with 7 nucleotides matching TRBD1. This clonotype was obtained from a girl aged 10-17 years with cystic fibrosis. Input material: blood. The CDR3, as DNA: TGCGCCAGCAGCCAAGAAGGGAGGACAGGTGCGGGCTACACCTTC. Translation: CASSQEGRTGAGYTF.